The entry below gives a single T cell receptor (beta chain) sequence along with its context. Antigen specificity is unknown. These data originate in a study of CD8 T cells in ankylosing spondylitis. Germline CDR1 and CDR2: KGHSH and LQKENI. This CDR3 comprises 13 residues. V lost 2 bases and J lost 6; bases outside the gene matches: 4. TCRdb re-called the 5' RACE reads with MiXCR, one entry per CDR3 protein. The table lists roughly 120,000 distinct CDR3 sequences, roughly an eighth of them singletons. Study outcomes and limitations: There were earlier reports of some motif variants in reactive arthritis synovial fluid and blood. Researchers report that disease-linked clones proved CD8+ and relatively rare in peripheral blood. Characteristic of ankylosing spondylitis blood, it appeared, was a TCR beta motif comprising roughly eight highly homologous variants. Significantly higher representation of disease-linked clones was reported for matched ankylosing spondylitis synovial fluid.

The receptor's source is a female donor with ankylosing spondylitis or in good health (not recorded which). The sequenced sample consisted of blood, either unsorted or a sorted T cell fraction (not recorded which). The chain uses TRBV18 and TRBJ2-7; TRBD1 matches at 7 bases. In DNA, the CDR3 is TGTGCCAGCTCACCAGGGTCAGGGGGCGAGCAGTACTTC. This gives the protein CASSPGSGGEQYF. Variable domain in full (rest from reference TRBV18 and TRBJ2-7): NAGVMQNPRHLVRRRGQEARLRCSPMKGHSHVYWYRQLPEEGLKFMVYLQKENIIDESGMPKERFSAEFPKEGPSILRIQQVVRGDSAAYFCASSPGSGGEQYFGPGTRLTVT.